The rows below give T cell receptor beta chains drawn from one sample of a study of regulatory T cells in long-lasting Graves disease. TCRdb processed the multiplex PCR reads anew with MiXCR; each CDR3 protein has one entry. The sample contains roughly 400,000 distinct CDR3 sequences, 20% of which appear only once. The sequencing used peripheral blood mononuclear cells (PBMCs), collected when the disease was refractory, from a patient treated with antithyroid drugs. Receptors originate from a female donor with Graves disease. The CDR3 runs from the conserved cysteine through the conserved F or W. Fields, in order: CDR3 length, D gene, clone size, J gene, V gene, CDR3 protein, CDR3 DNA. The D gene is left open where the match is weak. Rows may omit the clone size; those that give it use once, few, many or a size class.

cdr3_length: 19
d_call: TRBD2
clone_size: few
j_call: TRBJ2-7
v_call: TRBV7-2
cdr3_aa: CASGQEALGLAGVAYEQYF
cdr3_nt: TGTGCCAGCGGCCAGGAGGCCCTGGGACTAGCGGGAGTAGCCTACGAGCAGTACTTC

cdr3_length: 16
d_call: NA
clone_size: NA
j_call: TRBJ1-1
v_call: TRBV6-5
cdr3_aa: CASSFPQGGGDTEAFF
cdr3_nt: TGTGCCAGCAGTTTCCCCCAGGGAGGTGGGGACACTGAAGCTTTCTTT

cdr3_length: 17
d_call: TRBD2
clone_size: NA
j_call: TRBJ2-7
v_call: TRBV28
cdr3_aa: CASRRITAGRESYEQYF
cdr3_nt: TGTGCCAGCAGACGTATCACAGCGGGGCGGGAGTCCTACGAGCAGTACTTC

cdr3_length: 16
d_call: TRBD1
clone_size: few
j_call: TRBJ2-2
v_call: TRBV6-1
cdr3_aa: CASSPTGVYGTGELFF
cdr3_nt: TGTGCCAGCAGTCCAACAGGGGTATATGGCACCGGGGAGCTGTTTTTT

cdr3_length: 15
d_call: TRBD2
clone_size: NA
j_call: TRBJ2-5
v_call: TRBV7-9
cdr3_aa: CASSFGLAEQETQYF
cdr3_nt: TGTGCCAGCAGCTTTGGGCTAGCGGAGCAAGAGACCCAGTACTTC

cdr3_length: 14
d_call: NA
clone_size: few
j_call: TRBJ2-3
v_call: TRBV20-1
cdr3_aa: CSASGASPLDTQYF
cdr3_nt: TGCAGTGCTAGCGGGGCTAGCCCCCTGGATACGCAGTATTTT

cdr3_length: 14
d_call: NA
clone_size: many
j_call: TRBJ1-4
v_call: TRBV6-1
cdr3_aa: CASLAAREREKLFF
cdr3_nt: TGTGCCAGCCTCGCGGCCAGGGAACGCGAAAAACTGTTTTTT

cdr3_length: 15
d_call: NA
clone_size: NA
j_call: TRBJ1-4
v_call: TRBV7-9
cdr3_aa: CASSLGRGPNEKLFF
cdr3_nt: TGTGCCAGCAGCTTAGGCCGGGGGCCAAATGAAAAACTGTTTTTT

cdr3_length: 12
d_call: NA
clone_size: many
j_call: TRBJ2-4
v_call: TRBV12-3/TRBV12-4
cdr3_aa: CASSSRRNIQYF
cdr3_nt: TGTGCCAGCAGTTCTCGGAGGAACATTCAGTACTTC

cdr3_length: 13
d_call: TRBD2
clone_size: few
j_call: TRBJ2-7
v_call: TRBV7-9
cdr3_aa: CASSLAGGVEQYF
cdr3_nt: TGTGCCAGCAGCTTAGCCGGGGGGGTCGAGCAGTACTTC

cdr3_length: 14
d_call: NA
clone_size: few
j_call: TRBJ1-5
v_call: TRBV6-5
cdr3_aa: CASSYSTPGSIQHF
cdr3_nt: TGTGCCAGCAGTTACTCTACTCCCGGTTCAATTCAGCATTTT

cdr3_length: 13
d_call: NA
clone_size: NA
j_call: TRBJ2-5
v_call: TRBV4-2
cdr3_aa: CASSQSTRETQYF
cdr3_nt: TGTGCCAGCAGCCAGAGTACTCGGGAGACCCAGTACTTC

cdr3_length: 14
d_call: NA
clone_size: NA
j_call: TRBJ2-2
v_call: TRBV30
cdr3_aa: CAWTRSGGTGELFF
cdr3_nt: TGTGCCTGGACCCGTTCTGGTGGGACCGGGGAGCTGTTTTTT

cdr3_length: 14
d_call: NA
clone_size: many
j_call: TRBJ2-7
v_call: TRBV28
cdr3_aa: CASSLGPISYEQYF
cdr3_nt: TGTGCCAGCAGTCTAGGACCGATCTCCTACGAGCAGTACTTC

cdr3_length: 12
d_call: NA
clone_size: NA
j_call: TRBJ2-5
v_call: TRBV28
cdr3_aa: CASKGELGSQYF
cdr3_nt: TGTGCCAGCAAAGGAGAGCTCGGGTCCCAGTACTTC

cdr3_length: 14
d_call: NA
clone_size: many
j_call: TRBJ2-5
v_call: TRBV2
cdr3_aa: CASSEGGLQETQYF
cdr3_nt: TGTGCCAGCAGTGAAGGGGGCCTCCAAGAGACCCAGTACTTC

cdr3_length: 15
d_call: TRBD2
clone_size: many
j_call: TRBJ2-7
v_call: TRBV12-3/TRBV12-4
cdr3_aa: CASSWGRGRTYEQYF
cdr3_nt: TGTGCCAGCAGTTGGGGGAGGGGAAGGACCTACGAGCAGTACTTC

cdr3_length: 16
d_call: TRBD1
clone_size: few
j_call: TRBJ1-4
v_call: TRBV29-1
cdr3_aa: CSVATDRGHANEKLFF
cdr3_nt: TGCAGCGTTGCGACCGACAGGGGGCATGCTAATGAAAAACTGTTTTTT

cdr3_length: 12
d_call: NA
clone_size: NA
j_call: TRBJ2-7
v_call: TRBV6-1
cdr3_aa: CASRKPNYEQYF
cdr3_nt: TGTGCCAGCCGCAAACCTAACTACGAGCAGTACTTC

cdr3_length: 15
d_call: TRBD1
clone_size: many
j_call: TRBJ1-1
v_call: TRBV7-2
cdr3_aa: CASSLAGGGSTEAFF
cdr3_nt: TGTGCCAGCAGCTTAGCAGGGGGCGGGAGCACTGAAGCTTTCTTT

cdr3_length: 14
d_call: NA
clone_size: many
j_call: TRBJ1-1
v_call: TRBV27
cdr3_aa: CASSYGAMNTEAFF
cdr3_nt: TGTGCCAGCAGTTATGGGGCCATGAACACTGAAGCTTTCTTT